One and the same sample provided the 28 T cell receptor beta chains below, sequenced in a study of blood T cells in healthy people across ages. Using a J-beta primer mix together with a sample-barcoded 5' primer, a second PCR was run for roughly 6 to 11 cycles. TCRdb independently ran MiXCR on the 5' RACE reads; one entry per CDR3 protein. The sample lists some 760,000 distinct CDR3 sequences, roughly 25% occurring once. This same sample was also taken into another study, of T cells of mothers and their children.

The sequenced sample consisted of blood. These TCRs come from a boy younger than 18 in good health.

In its sample, this clonotype was seen a few times. The chain has TRBV7-2 and TRBJ2-1, with a tentative D call TRBD2 (5 bases). Germline V gene data show CDR1 as SGHTA and CDR2 as FQGNSA. The CDR3 totals 14 residues. Trimming pared 2 bases from V and 7 bases from J, leaving 12 bases between. The CDR3 sequence is CASSLSLARNEQFF. The CDR3 coding sequence is TGTGCCAGCAGCTTAAGCCTAGCAAGGAATGAGCAGTTCTTC.

This clonotype was seen more than once but under ten times. One end of the junction fails to match germline, which may point to a read error. The chain couples TRBV6-1 to TRBJ1-3; 9 nucleotides match TRBD1. There are 14 residues in the CDR3. The germline V gene encodes CDR1 MNHNS and CDR2 SASEGT. The CDR3 bases are TGTGCCAGCAAACAGGGGGCGAATGGAAACACTATATATTTT. This encodes CASKQGANGNTIYF.

Here the CDR3 DNA reads TGTGCCAGCAGCTCACCGAAGGACAGGGTAAACGAGCAGTACTTC. Translated: CASSSPKDRVNEQYF. This rearrangement joins TRBV12-3 or TRBV12-4 to TRBJ2-7; 8 bases map to TRBD1. This CDR3 contains 15 residues. With V trimmed by 6 bases and J by 5 bases, 12 bases remained unmatched.

V gene TRBV7-9 combines with J gene TRBJ1-4; unclear D gene. Per the germline V gene, CDR1 is SEHNR and CDR2 is FQNEAQ (reference sequence). There are 13 residues in the CDR3. The V end was cut by 2 bases, the J end by 8 bases, with 9 bases between. CDR3: CASSLIDGEKLFF. The CDR3 DNA is TGTGCCAGCAGCTTAATCGATGGCGAAAAACTGTTTTTT. Full variable domain (outside the CDR3, taken from reference TRBV7-9 and TRBJ1-4): DTGVSQNPRHKITKRGQNVTFRCDPISEHNRLYWYRQTLGQGPEFLTYFQNEAQLEKSRLLSDRFSAERPKGSFSTLEIQRTEQGDSAMYLCASSLIDGEKLFFGSGTQLSVL.

This chain connects TRBV2 to TRBJ1-3; no clear D gene. V lost 1 base and J lost 3, with 10 bases in between. Germline V gene data show CDR1 as SNHLY and CDR2 as FYNNEI. This CDR3 region has 15 residues. The DNA of the CDR3 is TGTGCCAGCAGTGAAGTTGGAGGGAATGGAAACACCATATATTTT. Its translation: CASSEVGGNGNTIYF. The full variable domain, completed using reference TRBV2 and TRBJ1-3, is EPEVTQTPSHQVTQMGQEVILRCVPISNHLYFYWYRQILGQKVEFLVSFYNNEISEKSEIFDDQFSVERPDGSNFTLKIRSTKLEDSAMYFCASSEVGGNGNTIYFGEGSWLTVV.

This clonotype showed up just a few times. The rearrangement links TRBV28 to TRBJ2-7, with 11 bases aligning to TRBD2. CDR3 size: 14 residues. V gave up 3 bases and J gave up 4 bases; unmatched junction bases: 2. Germline CDR1 is MDHEN and CDR2 is SYDVKM. CDR3 in DNA: TGTGCCAGCAGTTTGGGACTAGCGGAGTACGAGCAGTACTTC. It encodes CASSLGLAEYEQYF.

The V call is TRBV29-1, the J call TRBJ1-3; maybe TRBD1 (6 bases). Germline CDR1 is SQVTM and CDR2 is ANQGSEA. V lost 7 bases and J 0 bases, leaving 13 bases between the germline ends. The CDR3 is 14 amino acids. DNA of the CDR3: TGCAGCGCCCTTACAGGGAGCTCTGGAAACACCATATATTTT. Its translation: CSALTGSSGNTIYF.

This clonotype has a handful of counts. The chain combines TRBV12-3 or TRBV12-4 with TRBJ2-1; 13 nucleotides match TRBD2. CDR3 length equals 16 residues. Trimming removed 5 bases from V and 8 bases from J; junction bases left unmatched: 9. CDR3 in DNA: TGTGCCAGCAGTCCTCGGGGACTAGCGGGGAGGGATGAGCAGTTCTTC. This codes for CASSPRGLAGRDEQFF.

The CDR3 loop is CASSFWREGYNEQFF. CDR3 nucleotide sequence: TGTGCCAGCAGTTTCTGGCGGGAGGGCTACAATGAGCAGTTCTTC. V and J are TRBV27 and TRBJ2-1, with TRBD2 matching over 9 bases. CDR3 length: 15 residues. Germline V gene data show CDR1 as MNHEY and CDR2 as SMNVEV (reference sequence). J lost 3 bases, V lost 3 bases, and 3 bases had no gene match.

The chain uses TRBV29-1 and TRBJ2-1; possibly TRBD2 for D (6 bases). Germline CDR1 is SQVTM and CDR2 is ANQGSEA. V was pared by 3 bases and J by 9 bases, with 9 bases between. The CDR3 runs to 11 residues. The chain's CDR3 is CSVEVGGEQFF. The CDR3 DNA is TGCAGCGTTGAGGTGGGGGGTGAGCAGTTCTTC.

Only a few counts were recorded for this clonotype. The chain links TRBV6-6 to TRBJ1-4; D is unclear. Germline V gene sequence: CDR1 MNHNY, CDR2 SVGAGI (reference sequence). This CDR3 spans 14 amino acids. Deletions cut 1 base from V and 5 bases from J, with 8 bases between. CDR3 region: CASSYLKGNEKLFF. The CDR3, as DNA: TGTGCCAGCAGTTACTTGAAAGGAAATGAAAAACTGTTTTTT.

The chain links TRBV20-1 to TRBJ2-5; D may be TRBD2 (7 bases). Judging by the DNA end, TRBJ2-1 fits better; the J call may be wrong. The length of the CDR3 is 12 residues. Germline values: CDR1 DFQATT, CDR2 SNEGSKA (reference sequence). CDR3 nucleotide sequence: TGCAGCCCAGGGGACTACGGCAATGAGCAGTTCTTC. Translating gives CSPGDYGNEQFF.

This clonotype showed up just a few times. The V call is TRBV6-6, the J call TRBJ1-4; weak D call: TRBD1 (6 bases). Trimming stripped 10 bases from V and 8 bases from J, with 20 bases between. This CDR3 comprises 14 residues. Germline assignment: CDR1 MNHNY and CDR2 SVGAGI (reference sequence). CDR3 sequence (DNA): TGTGCCATCCGCTTGGGGGCGCCGGGGGAAAAACTGTTTTTT. As protein: CAIRLGAPGEKLFF.

The chain joins TRBV11-2 to TRBJ2-3, with D maybe TRBD1 (5 bases). In germline, CDR1 is SGHAT, CDR2 FQNNGV. CDR3 size: 14 residues. V was shortened by 3 bases and J by 6 bases, with 13 bases between the two germline ends. The DNA of the CDR3 is TGTGCCAGCAGCTTCAGGGAAGTTGTGGATACGCAGTATTTT. The encoded protein is CASSFREVVDTQYF. Full variable domain (outside the CDR3, taken from reference TRBV11-2 and TRBJ2-3): EAGVAQSPRYKIIEKRQSVAFWCNPISGHATLYWYQQILGQGPKLLIQFQNNGVVDDSQLPKDRFSAERLKGVDSTLKIQPAKLEDSAVYLCASSFREVVDTQYFGPGTRLTVL.

J is TRBJ1-4 and V is TRBV4-1; D is unclear. Germline V gives CDR1 MGHRA, CDR2 YSYEKL. The CDR3 length is 13 residues. The V end lost 0 bases, the J end lost 7 bases, and 6 bases lay between the germline ends. CDR3 residues: CASSQEGLEKLFF. The CDR3 nucleotides are TGCGCCAGCAGCCAAGAAGGGCTTGAAAAACTGTTTTTT.

This clonotype has just one count. V gene TRBV6-5 combines with J gene TRBJ1-1, with D possibly being TRBD1 (5 bases). CDR1 is MNHEY and CDR2 is SVGAGI in the germline V gene. The CDR3 sequence is 16 residues long. V lost 6 bases and J lost 4, with 21 bases in between. CDR3 bases: TGTGCCAGCAGACAGACTGGGGGAGGTGGTAGCACTGAAGCTTTCTTT. As protein: CASRQTGGGGSTEAFF.

The rearrangement joins TRBV5-5 to TRBJ2-6; 8 bases align to TRBD2. Trimming removed 0 bases from V and 2 bases from J; junction bases left unmatched: 7. CDR1 SGHKS and CDR2 YYEKEE come from the germline V gene (reference sequence). This CDR3 spans 18 amino acids. CDR3: CASSLAMRGAPGANVLTF. The CDR3 nucleotides read TGTGCCAGCAGCTTGGCCATGCGGGGGGCCCCTGGGGCCAACGTCCTGACTTTC. The full variable domain, in which reference TRBV5-5 and TRBJ2-6 provide the parts outside the CDR3, is DAGVTQSPTHLIKTRGQQVTLRCSPISGHKSVSWYQQVLGQGPQFIFQYYEKEERGRGNFPDRFSARQFPNYSSELNVNALLLGDSALYLCASSLAMRGAPGANVLTFGAGSRLTVL.

This clonotype appeared a few times. This sequence joins TRBV5-4 and TRBJ1-4; D is ambiguous. V dropped 4 bases and J dropped 4 bases, with 14 bases sitting between them. Germline V gives CDR1 SGHNT, CDR2 YYREEE (reference sequence). The CDR3 extends over 15 amino acids. The CDR3 loop is CASSDNGQYNEKLFF. CDR3 nucleotides: TGTGCCAGCAGCGATAACGGCCAGTATAATGAAAAACTGTTTTTT. The whole variable domain, remainder taken from reference TRBV5-4 and TRBJ1-4, is ETGVTQSPTHLIKTRGQQVTLRCSSQSGHNTVSWYQQALGQGPQFIFQYYREEENGRGNFPPRFSGLQFPNYSSELNVNALELDDSALYLCASSDNGQYNEKLFFGSGTQLSVL.

The chain carries TRBV6-1 and TRBJ2-7; TRBD2 aligns across 10 bases. Germline CDR1 and CDR2: MNHNS and SASEGT. This CDR3 is 16 amino acids long. Trimming at V came to 4 bases and at J to 5 bases, leaving 11 bases not matched to a gene. The CDR3 DNA sequence: TGTGCCAGCAGTGGCCCGGGGGCTAGCGGGAGACACGAGCAGTACTTC. The encoded protein is CASSGPGASGRHEQYF.

The chain uses TRBV6-6 and TRBJ1-2; D not certain. V gave up 0 bases and J gave up 0 bases, with 5 bases separating them. This CDR3 has 14 amino acids. Per the germline V gene, CDR1 is MNHNY and CDR2 is SVGAGI (reference sequence). CDR3 in DNA: TGTGCCAGCAGTTACTCTCTTGCTAACTATGGCTACACCTTC. Translation: CASSYSLANYGYTF.

This clonotype was observed many times. This rearrangement joins TRBV15 to TRBJ2-2, with 9 bases matching TRBD1. Trimming took 1 base from V and 6 from J; bases not matched to a gene: 9. The CDR3 contains 17 residues. The germline CDR1 and CDR2 sequences are LNHNV and YYDKDF (reference sequence). The CDR3 DNA follows: TGTGCCACCAGCAGAGCCTACGGGACAGGGCACGCCGGGGAGCTGTTTTTT. It translates to CATSRAYGTGHAGELFF.

The rearrangement uses TRBV18 and TRBJ2-5, with a weak D call TRBD1 (6 bases). The J call could be wrong; TRBJ2-7 is a better fit for the DNA end. This CDR3 is built from 16 residues. From germline, CDR1 is KGHSH and CDR2 LQKENI. The CDR3 is CASSRLQGPPPYEQYF. In nucleotides, the CDR3 is TGTGCCAGCTCGCGCCTACAGGGCCCCCCTCCCTACGAGCAGTACTTC.

This chain joins TRBV20-1 and TRBJ1-1; 7 bases agree with TRBD1. The CDR3 covers 15 residues. V dropped 6 bases and J dropped 2; count of bases not matched to a gene: 12. Germline V lookup: CDR1 DFQATT, CDR2 SNEGSKA (reference sequence). DNA of the CDR3: TGCAGTGCCACCTCGATGGACAGGCCAAACACTGAAGCTTTCTTT. This gives the protein CSATSMDRPNTEAFF.

The chain couples TRBV5-6 to TRBJ2-3; 7 nucleotides line up with TRBD2. V lost 1 base to trimming and J lost 0 bases; unmatched junction nucleotides: 5. CDR3 size: 16 residues. Germline CDR1 and CDR2: SGHDT and YYEEEE. The CDR3 loop is CASSLSGTSSTDTQYF. DNA for the CDR3: TGTGCCAGCAGCTTGAGCGGGACTTCTAGCACAGATACGCAGTATTTT.

The rearrangement joins TRBV28 to TRBJ2-6; 7 bases map to TRBD1. The trim removed 6 bases at V and 2 bases at J, leaving 7 bases unmatched. The CDR3 runs to 16 residues. The germline gives CDR1 MDHEN, CDR2 SYDVKM. The CDR3 DNA reads as TGTGCCAGCAGACATTCAACAGGGGCTGGGGCCAACGTCCTGACTTTC. It codes for CASRHSTGAGANVLTF.

The J gene is TRBJ2-7, the V gene TRBV20-1, with 7 bases fitting TRBD1. J lost 0 bases, V lost 1 base, and 15 bases had no gene match. Germline V gene sequence: CDR1 DFQATT, CDR2 SNEGSKA (reference sequence). There are 18 residues in the CDR3. CDR3 region: CSARGYTGTEVTSYEQYF. The CDR3 DNA follows: TGCAGTGCTAGAGGCTATACCGGGACAGAAGTTACCTCCTACGAGCAGTACTTC.

This clonotype was seen only a few times. The chain combines TRBV14 with TRBJ2-1; no reliable D call. V gave up 1 base and J gave up 3 bases, with 7 bases separating them. Looked up from germline, CDR1 is SGHDN and CDR2 is FVKESK. The length of the CDR3 is 14 residues. The CDR3 sequence is CASSQVWDYNEQFF. CDR3 nucleotides: TGTGCCAGCAGCCAAGTCTGGGACTACAATGAGCAGTTCTTC.

This clonotype was found a few times. This chain connects TRBV20-1 to TRBJ2-5; D possibly uses TRBD1 or TRBD2 (5 bases each). The CDR3 sequence is 18 residues long. V was pared by 1 base and J by 2 bases, with 23 bases between. CDR1 is DFQATT and CDR2 is SNEGSKA in the germline V gene (reference sequence). CDR3 region: CSARGSKGAHRGQETQYF. The DNA of the CDR3 is TGCAGTGCTAGAGGTAGTAAAGGGGCTCACCGAGGGCAAGAGACCCAGTACTTC.